This T cell receptor beta chain was documented in a study of blood T cells in healthy people across ages. Each donor's blood draw was roughly 10 milliliters of peripheral blood. Primers used in a second PCR of roughly 6 to 12 cycles were a sample-barcoded 5' primer and a J-beta primer mix. Sequencing yielded, for each sample, at least 3 million paired-end reads carrying CDR3. From the 5' RACE reads, TCRdb called clonotypes with MiXCR, one entry per CDR3 protein. This table holds 1.5 million to 2 million distinct CDR3 sequences, about 28% found once. As for this clonotype: The junction departs from the called germline gene at one end, perhaps through a read error.

Looked up from germline, CDR1 is SGHRS and CDR2 is YFSETQ. The CDR3 covers 13 residues. This chain links TRBV5-1 with TRBJ2-7; the match to TRBD1 covers 7 bases. The TCR originated in a woman aged 25 to 39 in good health. Sequenced sample: blood. DNA of the CDR3: TGCGCCAGCAGCACGACAGGGAGCTACAAGCAGTACTTC. Encoded protein: CASSTTGSYKQYF.